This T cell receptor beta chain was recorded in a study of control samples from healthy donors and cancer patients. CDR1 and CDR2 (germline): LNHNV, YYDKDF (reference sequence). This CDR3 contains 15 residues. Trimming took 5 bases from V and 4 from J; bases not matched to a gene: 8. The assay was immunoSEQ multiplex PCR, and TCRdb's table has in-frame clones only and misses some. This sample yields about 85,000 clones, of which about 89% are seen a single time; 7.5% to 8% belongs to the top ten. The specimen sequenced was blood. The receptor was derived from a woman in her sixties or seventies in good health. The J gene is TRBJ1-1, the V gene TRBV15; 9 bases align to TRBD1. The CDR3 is CATSGGGTGFTEAFF. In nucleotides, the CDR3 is TGTGCCACCAGCGGCGGTGGGACAGGGTTCACTGAAGCTTTCTTT.